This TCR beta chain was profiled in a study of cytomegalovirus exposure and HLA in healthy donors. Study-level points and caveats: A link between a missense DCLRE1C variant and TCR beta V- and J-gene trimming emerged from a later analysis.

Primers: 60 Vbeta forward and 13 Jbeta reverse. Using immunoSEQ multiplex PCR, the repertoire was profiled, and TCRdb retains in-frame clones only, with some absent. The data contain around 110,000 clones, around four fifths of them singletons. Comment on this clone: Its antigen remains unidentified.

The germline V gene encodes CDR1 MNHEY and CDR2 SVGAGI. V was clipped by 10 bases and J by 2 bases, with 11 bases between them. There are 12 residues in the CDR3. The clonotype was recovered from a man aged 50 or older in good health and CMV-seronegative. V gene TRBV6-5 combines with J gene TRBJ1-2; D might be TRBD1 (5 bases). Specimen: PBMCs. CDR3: CATSTENYGYTF. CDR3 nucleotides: TGTGCCACCTCGACAGAAAACTATGGCTACACCTTC.